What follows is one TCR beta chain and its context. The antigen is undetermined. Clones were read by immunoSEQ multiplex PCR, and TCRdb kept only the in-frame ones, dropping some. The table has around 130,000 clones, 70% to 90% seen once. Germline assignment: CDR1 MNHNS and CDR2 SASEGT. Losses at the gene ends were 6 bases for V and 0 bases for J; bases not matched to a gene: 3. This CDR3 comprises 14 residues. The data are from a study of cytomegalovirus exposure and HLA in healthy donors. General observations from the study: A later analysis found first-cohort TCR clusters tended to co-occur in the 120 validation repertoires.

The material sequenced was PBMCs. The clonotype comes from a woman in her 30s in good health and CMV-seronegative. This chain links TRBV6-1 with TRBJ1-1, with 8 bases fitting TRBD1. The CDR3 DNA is TGTGCCAGCAGGAACAGGGGGATGAACACTGAAGCTTTCTTT. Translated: CASRNRGMNTEAFF.